The 4 T cell receptor beta chains below come from one sample, sequenced in a study of shared clonotypes between healthy human individuals. Some clones are missing from TCRdb's copy, which holds only in-frame ones; the method was immunoSEQ multiplex PCR. Of around 690,000 clones in the sample, 90% were seen once. Sequencing input: memory CD8+ T cells from PBMCs. Regarding subset: CD45RO+ cells pooled with CCR7-negative TemRA cells. Receptors were obtained from a man aged 18 to 35 in good health. Some clones in this sample may be carry-over from other donors' samples.

This chain joins TRBV28 and TRBJ1-5; 7 nucleotides align to TRBD1. The CDR3 contains 16 residues. After removal of 5 bases from V and 3 bases from J, the junction contained 10 bases not matched to a gene. The germline V gene has CDR1 MDHEN and CDR2 SYDVKM. The CDR3 DNA sequence: TGTGCCAGCAGTCCTACAGGGGCTCGGGTCAATCAGCCCCAGCATTTT. Its translation: CASSPTGARVNQPQHF.

The chain joins TRBV6-1 to TRBJ1-3; D not resolved. The V gene's germline CDR1 is MNHNS and CDR2 SASEGT. The CDR3 is 15 amino acids. The V end was cut by 2 bases, the J end by 2 bases, with 10 bases between. CDR3 bases: TGTGCCAGCAGTGAAATCCTGGACCCTGGAAACACCATATATTTT. This gives the protein CASSEILDPGNTIYF.

The chain employs TRBV28 and TRBJ2-1; D gene unclear. Trimming removed 3 bases from V and 4 bases from J, with 10 bases in between. The CDR3 extends over 14 amino acids. CDR1 and CDR2 (germline): MDHEN, SYDVKM. The CDR3 is CASSFSAVYNEQFF. In DNA form, the CDR3 reads TGTGCCAGCAGTTTTTCCGCAGTTTACAATGAGCAGTTCTTC.

The DNA for the CDR3 is TGCGCCAGCAGCCCGGGAGAGTCTGGGGCCAACGTCCTGACTTTC. Amino acid sequence: CASSPGESGANVLTF. This chain uses TRBV4-3 with TRBJ2-6, with D perhaps TRBD2 (6 bases). The CDR3 has 15 amino acids. Germline lookup yields CDR1 LGHNA and CDR2 YSLEER. V lost 4 bases to trimming and J lost 1 base, with 8 bases between them.